A single TCR beta chain is shown here with its context. No antigen is known for it. V lost 2 bases to trimming and J lost 2 bases, with 12 bases between them. Germline CDR1 MGHRA, CDR2 YSYEKL. The CDR3 totals 15 residues. Treatment given: 19 received Ad26.COV2.S at low or high dose, single or two shots; about five received placebo; per-sample allocation not given. The samples date from day 63 after the first vaccine or placebo injection. Boston supplied an adult donor aged 18-55 years. The shot given was an Ad26 vector that makes Wuhan-strain SARS-CoV-2 spike. These data belong to a study of Ad26.COV2.S vaccination and SARS-CoV-2 variants. Overall study: Intramuscular Ad26.COV2.S at 5x10^10 or 1x10^11 viral particles.

General observations from the study: Assessments of TCR breadth and depth may have underestimated the total T cell responses.

The method was immunoSEQ multiplex PCR; TCRdb's version includes in-frame clones alone and lacks a portion of them. The sample consists of fewer than 500,000 clones, around 90% of them appearing once. Sequenced material: peripheral blood, taken in a trial of Ad26.COV2.S vaccine versus placebo. The gene calls are TRBV4-1 and TRBJ2-5; D is ambiguous. The clonotype originates from a person between 18 and 65 years old who received the Ad26.COV2.S COVID-19 vaccine or a placebo. CDR3 amino acids: CASSQNRVAQETQYF. Here the CDR3 DNA reads TGCGCCAGCAGCCAAAACCGGGTCGCTCAAGAGACCCAGTACTTC.